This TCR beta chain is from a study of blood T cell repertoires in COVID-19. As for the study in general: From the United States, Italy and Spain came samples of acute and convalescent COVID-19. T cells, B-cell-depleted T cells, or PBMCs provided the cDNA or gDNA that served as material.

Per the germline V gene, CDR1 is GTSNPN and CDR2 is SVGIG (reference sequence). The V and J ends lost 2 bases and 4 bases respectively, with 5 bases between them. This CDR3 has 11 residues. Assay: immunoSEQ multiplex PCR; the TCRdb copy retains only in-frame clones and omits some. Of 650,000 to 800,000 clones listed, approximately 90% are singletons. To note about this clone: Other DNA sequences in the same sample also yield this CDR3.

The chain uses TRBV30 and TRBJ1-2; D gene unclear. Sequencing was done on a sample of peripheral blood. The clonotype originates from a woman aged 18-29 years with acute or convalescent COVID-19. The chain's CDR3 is CAWSSLYGYTF. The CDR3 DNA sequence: TGTGCCTGGAGTTCTCTCTATGGCTACACCTTC.